A single T cell receptor (beta chain) is shown here with its context. Its antigen is unknown. The TCR library protocol was used to attach unique molecular identifiers. These identifiers were attached to individual cDNA molecules. TCRdb itself ran the 5' RACE reads through MiXCR, one entry per CDR3 protein. The sample has under 85,000 distinct CDR3 sequences; roughly 8.7% are singletons. The record originates from a study of early T cells in non-severe SARS-CoV-2 infection. Study as a whole: Sequencing was performed on bulk RNA from unsorted whole blood, leaving chains unpaired. General study points: Missing private and CD4 specificities, VDJdb matching favored anti-spike CD8 responses.

V gave up 5 bases and J gave up 3 bases; unmatched junction bases: 10. Germline CDR1 reads SGHRS; CDR2 reads YFSETQ. The CDR3 extends over 15 amino acids. The sample comprised whole blood. V gene TRBV5-1 combines with J gene TRBJ2-7; TRBD1 agrees at 8 bases. The sequence derives from an adult who was a healthcare worker with PCR-confirmed SARS-CoV-2 infection or an uninfected control (not recorded which). The DNA of the CDR3 is TGCGCCAGCAGAAACGAGGACAGGGCCGACTACGAGCAGTACTTC. This translates into CASRNEDRADYEQYF. Together with reference TRBV5-1 and TRBJ2-7, the CDR3 gives the full variable domain: KAGVTQTPRYLIKTRGQQVTLSCSPISGHRSVSWYQQTPGQGLQFLFEYFSETQRNKGNFPGRFSGRQFSNSRSEMNVSTLELGDSALYLCASRNEDRADYEQYFGPGTRLTVT.